This T cell receptor beta chain was recorded in a study of OX40 agonist ivuxolimab in advanced cancers. Across the whole study: Cancers in dose escalation were hepatocellular, melanoma, renal cell and head and neck.

The data were produced by immunoSEQ multiplex PCR, yet TCRdb's version contains in-frame clones alone and is incomplete. The repertoire consists of 40,000 to 45,000 clones, with roughly 88% occurring once and the leading ten covering about 13%. Whole-study findings and limits: Which antigen the expanded peripheral T cells recognized is unknown.

This clone appeared a single time. Its antigen is not known. Per the germline V gene, CDR1 is MNHNY and CDR2 is SVGAGI (reference sequence). There are 14 residues in the CDR3. Trimming left V 7 bases short and J 0 bases short, with 10 bases between. This chain uses TRBV6-6 with TRBJ1-5; no definite D call. Sequenced material: CD4+ or CD8+ T cells sorted from blood, taken in a trial of the OX40 agonist ivuxolimab. The TCR sequence derives from an adult with an advanced solid tumor such as melanoma, head and neck, liver or kidney cancer. The CDR3 DNA reads TGTGCCAGCAAGTGGGCCCATAGCAATCAGCCCCAGCATTTT. Residues: CASKWAHSNQPQHF.